These T cell receptor beta chains were read from a single sample in a study of shared clonotypes between healthy human individuals. Clones were sequenced by immunoSEQ multiplex PCR, and TCRdb holds only the in-frame ones, with some missing. The sample contains about 500,000 clones, 77% of which appear only once. The sequenced sample was PBMCs. These receptors were taken from a woman aged 40 to 55 in good health. Some clones in this sample may be carry-over from other donors' samples. The CDR3 runs from the conserved cysteine through the conserved F or W. D genes are given only for firm matches. Where a row states a size, it is once, few, many or the class of an expanded clone; other rows omit it.

>12|.|TRBJ2-7|few|TRBV13
CASSLKGGEQYF
TGTGCCAGCAGCTTAAAGGGGGGCGAGCAGTACTTC
>14|TRBD2|TRBJ2-3|.|TRBV19
CASSILAGVDTQYF
TGTGCCAGTAGTATCCTAGCGGGGGTGGATACGCAGTATTTT
>14|TRBD1|TRBJ1-2|few|TRBV28
CASKLSRQGYGYTF
TGTGCCAGCAAGTTGTCGAGACAGGGCTATGGCTACACCTTC
>13|TRBD1|TRBJ1-2|.|TRBV6-5
CASSLDRDYGYTF
TGTGCCAGCAGCCTGGACAGGGACTATGGCTACACCTTC
>15|.|TRBJ2-5|.|TRBV7-9
CASSLGSGPQETQYF
TGTGCCAGCAGCTTAGGGTCCGGACCCCAAGAGACCCAGTACTTC
>16|.|TRBJ2-5|many|TRBV5-5
CASSLGIQGNQETQYF
TGTGCCAGCAGCTTGGGAATACAGGGAAACCAAGAGACCCAGTACTTC
>14|.|TRBJ1-2|.|TRBV19
CASSDRKSNYGYTF
TGTGCCAGTAGTGACAGGAAGAGTAACTATGGCTACACCTTC
>14|.|TRBJ2-1|.|TRBV4-1
CASSQPLGGDVQFF
TGCGCCAGCAGCCAGCCACTAGGTGGAGATGTGCAGTTCTTC
>12|.|TRBJ1-4|many|TRBV6-6
CASSQQNEKLFF
TGTGCCAGCTCGCAGCAAAATGAAAAACTGTTTTTT
>14|.|TRBJ1-2|few|TRBV28
CASSQPPGVGGYTF
TGTGCCAGCTCCCAACCCCCAGGGGTAGGCGGCTACACCTTC
>17|TRBD2|TRBJ2-7|once|TRBV9
CASSVGASGTDSYEQYF
TGTGCCAGCAGCGTAGGTGCTAGCGGGACTGACTCCTACGAGCAGTACTTC
>15|TRBD2|TRBJ2-7|many|TRBV7-2
CASSLAVAGGGEQYF
TGTGCCAGCAGCTTAGCGGTGGCGGGAGGGGGCGAGCAGTACTTC
>14|.|TRBJ1-2|.|TRBV25-1
CASSEAGRLYGYTF
TGTGCCAGCAGTGAGGCAGGTCGCCTCTATGGCTACACCTTC
>14|.|TRBJ2-2|.|TRBV19
CASSIDRNTGELFF
TGTGCCAGTAGTATTGATAGAAACACCGGGGAGCTGTTTTTT
>15|.|TRBJ1-2|.|TRBV7-9
CASSSALTGSYGYTF
TGTGCCAGCAGCTCAGCGTTGACAGGCTCCTATGGCTACACCTTC
>14|.|TRBJ1-5|.|TRBV30
CAWTRAASNQPQHF
TGTGCCTGGACTAGGGCAGCAAGCAATCAGCCCCAGCATTTT
>15|.|TRBJ2-3|many|TRBV4-1
CASSQGDGSTDTQYF
TGCGCCAGCAGCCAAGGCGACGGTAGCACAGATACGCAGTATTTT
>16|TRBD1|TRBJ1-5|.|TRBV27
CASSQTAGGAQQPQHF
TGTGCCAGCAGTCAAACAGCAGGGGGCGCACAACAGCCCCAGCATTTT
>16|TRBD1|TRBJ2-7|many|TRBV28
CASSPPPTGGIYEQYF
TGTGCCAGCAGCCCCCCCCCGACAGGGGGCATCTACGAGCAGTACTTC
>14|TRBD1|TRBJ1-1|.|TRBV28
CASSPGDRNTEAFF
TGTGCCAGCAGCCCTGGGGACAGAAACACTGAAGCTTTCTTT
>14|.|TRBJ2-2|.|TRBV19
CASSLTGWYGELFF
TGTGCCAGTAGTCTCACAGGGTGGTACGGGGAGCTGTTTTTT
>15|.|TRBJ1-6|.|TRBV6-5
CARTRHSSYNSPLHF
TGTGCCAGGACGCGACATAGCTCCTATAATTCACCCCTCCACTTT
>13|.|TRBJ1-5|.|TRBV4-3
CASSQDWNQPQHF
TGCGCCAGCAGCCAAGATTGGAATCAGCCCCAGCATTTT
>12|.|TRBJ1-3|few|TRBV28
CASSLRGHTIYF
TGTGCCAGCAGTTTACGTGGGCACACCATATATTTT
>14|.|TRBJ2-3|.|TRBV10-3
CAISGGLSTDTQYF
TGTGCCATCAGTGGCGGACTCAGCACAGATACGCAGTATTTT
>13|.|TRBJ2-2|once|TRBV5-1
CASSLEGIGELFF
TGCGCCAGCAGCTTGGAGGGAATCGGGGAGCTGTTTTTT
>14|TRBD1|TRBJ1-4|.|TRBV30
CATGTGVTNEKLFF
TGTGCCACCGGGACAGGGGTGACTAATGAAAAACTGTTTTTT
>15|TRBD1|TRBJ2-1|once|TRBV29-1
CSVGLDRVPSTEQFF
TGCAGCGTTGGTCTAGACAGGGTTCCCTCGACGGAGCAGTTCTTC
>13|TRBD2|TRBJ2-7|.|TRBV19
CASSIERGYEQYF
TGTGCCAGTAGTATTGAGCGGGGGTACGAGCAGTACTTC
>14|TRBD2|TRBJ2-1|.|TRBV15
CATSFQRDGNEQFF
TGTGCCACCAGTTTCCAGCGGGATGGTAATGAGCAGTTCTTC
>13|.|TRBJ1-2|few|TRBV6-5
CASRPQGTGGYTF
TGTGCCAGCAGGCCACAGGGAACCGGTGGCTACACCTTC
>15|TRBD2|TRBJ2-1|.|TRBV5-1
CASSPLAETYNEQFF
TGCGCCAGCAGCCCTCTAGCGGAGACCTACAATGAGCAGTTCTTC
>15|.|TRBJ2-7|.|TRBV29-1
CSVGGYLAALDEQYF
TGCAGCGTTGGGGGTTACCTGGCGGCTCTAGACGAGCAGTACTTC
>16|TRBD2|TRBJ2-7|.|TRBV4-2
CASSQDASGLPYEQYF
TGTGCCAGCAGCCAAGATGCTAGCGGACTCCCCTACGAGCAGTACTTC
>19|TRBD2|TRBJ2-5|.|TRBV7-8
CASSLKLGRERAIKETQYF
TGTGCCAGCAGCCTCAAGCTGGGGCGGGAGAGAGCTATTAAAGAGACCCAGTACTTC